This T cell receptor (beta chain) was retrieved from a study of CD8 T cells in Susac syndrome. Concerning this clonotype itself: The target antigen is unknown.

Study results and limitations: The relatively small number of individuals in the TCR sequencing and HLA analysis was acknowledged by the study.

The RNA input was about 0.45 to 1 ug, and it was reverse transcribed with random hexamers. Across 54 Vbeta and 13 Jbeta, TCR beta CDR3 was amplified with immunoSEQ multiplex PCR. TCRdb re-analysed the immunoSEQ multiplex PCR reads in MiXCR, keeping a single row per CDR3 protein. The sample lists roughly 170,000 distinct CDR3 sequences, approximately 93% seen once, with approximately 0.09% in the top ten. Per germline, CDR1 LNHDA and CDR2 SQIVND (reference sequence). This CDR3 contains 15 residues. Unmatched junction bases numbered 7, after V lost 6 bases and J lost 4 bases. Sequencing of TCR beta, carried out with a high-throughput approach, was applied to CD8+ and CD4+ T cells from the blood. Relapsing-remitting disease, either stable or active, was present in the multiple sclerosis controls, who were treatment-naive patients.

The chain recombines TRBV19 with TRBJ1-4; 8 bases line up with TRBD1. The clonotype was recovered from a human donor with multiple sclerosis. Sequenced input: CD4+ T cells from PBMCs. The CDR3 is CASRNTGGHNEKLFF. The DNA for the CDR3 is TGTGCCAGTAGGAACACAGGGGGTCATAATGAAAAACTGTTTTTT. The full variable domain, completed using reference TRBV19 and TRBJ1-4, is DGGITQSPKYLFRKEGQNVTLSCEQNLNHDAMYWYRQDPGQGLRLIYYSQIVNDFQKGDIAEGYSVSREKKESFPLTVTSAQKNPTAFYLCASRNTGGHNEKLFFGSGTQLSVL.